This is a list of T cell receptor beta chains from one sample in a study of cytomegalovirus exposure and HLA in healthy donors. Only in-frame clones appear in the TCRdb table, and some are missing; sequencing was by immunoSEQ multiplex PCR. The sample includes over 100,000 clones, about two thirds seen only once; the top ten take less than 4.5%. What was sequenced was PBMCs. The receptor source for this set is a man aged 45-65 years in good health and CMV-seropositive. CDR3s include the opening cysteine and the closing phenylalanine or tryptophan. D genes are given only for firm matches. Size is stated for part of the rows, as once, few or many counts, or as a class when the clone is expanded.

j_call,clone_size,v_call,d_call,cdr3_aa,cdr3_nt
TRBJ2-4,-,TRBV7-9,TRBD2,CASSSEMASGGINIQYF,TGTGCCAGCAGCTCTGAAATGGCTAGCGGGGGGATAAACATTCAGTACTTC
TRBJ1-2,-,TRBV4-3,TRBD1,CASSQEGDRAIGYTF,TGCGCCAGCAGCCAAGAGGGAGACAGGGCGATTGGCTACACCTTC
TRBJ1-2,-,TRBV6-6,-,CASSYGAANYGYTF,TGTGCCAGCAGTTACGGGGCGGCTAACTATGGCTACACCTTC
TRBJ2-1,-,TRBV5-1,-,CASKSVPGANEQFF,TGCGCCAGCAAATCGGTCCCTGGGGCCAATGAGCAGTTCTTC
TRBJ2-1,-,TRBV6-1,TRBD2,CASNPSGVYNEQFF,TGTGCCAGCAACCCTAGCGGGGTCTACAATGAGCAGTTCTTC
TRBJ2-3,-,TRBV28,-,CASTPGGTVADTQYF,TGTGCCAGCACTCCTGGGGGGACAGTGGCAGATACGCAGTATTTT
TRBJ2-1,-,TRBV27,TRBD2,CASSSLAGGNEQFF,TGTGCCAGCAGTTCCTTAGCGGGAGGGAATGAGCAGTTCTTC
TRBJ1-1,few,TRBV5-1,-,CASSVTVPNTEAFF,TGCGCCAGCAGCGTAACAGTGCCGAACACTGAAGCTTTCTTT
TRBJ1-2,-,TRBV18,TRBD1,CASSPGQGRDGYTF,TGTGCCAGCTCACCGGGACAGGGAAGGGATGGCTACACCTTC
TRBJ1-1,-,TRBV6-1,-,CASSERQGTEAFF,TGTGCCAGCAGTGAAAGGCAGGGCACTGAAGCTTTCTTT
TRBJ1-2,-,TRBV27,TRBD1,CASSLCGDTPPRGQASGNYGYTF,TGTGCCAGCAGTTTATGCGGCGATACCCCACCGCGGGGACAGGCGAGTGGTAACTATGGCTACACCTTC
TRBJ2-7,-,TRBV19,-,CASNLRGDSYEQYF,TGTGCCAGTAACCTCAGGGGCGATTCCTACGAGCAGTACTTC
TRBJ2-7,-,TRBV7-8,TRBD1,CASSLGNRGRNYEQYF,TGTGCCAGCAGCTTAGGAAACAGGGGGCGTAACTACGAGCAGTACTTC
TRBJ1-1,-,TRBV6-4,TRBD1,CASSLTGGNTEAFF,TGTGCCAGCAGTTTGACAGGGGGAAACACTGAAGCTTTCTTT
TRBJ2-5,-,TRBV5-1,-,CASSYGQVGRETQYF,TGCGCCAGCAGCTACGGACAGGTCGGGAGAGAGACCCAGTACTTC
TRBJ1-2,many,TRBV5-1,-,CASSLEGAGYTF,TGCGCCAGCAGCTTGGAGGGAGCTGGCTACACCTTC
TRBJ1-1,-,TRBV14,TRBD1,CASSRQGNTEAFF,TGTGCCAGCAGCCGACAGGGGAACACTGAAGCTTTCTTT
TRBJ1-5,-,TRBV2,TRBD1,CASSDGDRGIQPQHF,TGTGCCAGCAGTGATGGGGACAGGGGGATTCAGCCCCAGCATTTT
TRBJ2-3,-,TRBV11-2,TRBD1,CASSFGPGQAGDTQYF,TGTGCCAGCAGCTTTGGGCCGGGACAGGCTGGGGATACGCAGTATTTT
TRBJ2-5,once,TRBV4-1,TRBD1,CASSQDRGLGETQYF,TGCGCCAGCAGCCAAGACAGGGGGCTGGGAGAGACCCAGTACTTC
TRBJ2-6,-,TRBV19,-,CASSMVGSSGANVLTF,TGTGCCAGTAGTATGGTAGGGAGCTCTGGGGCCAACGTCCTGACTTTC
TRBJ1-1,-,TRBV5-6,TRBD1,CASRQNRGNTEAFF,TGTGCCAGCAGGCAGAACAGGGGGAACACTGAAGCTTTCTTT
TRBJ1-6,-,TRBV28,-,CASSPSTGWGSPLHF,TGTGCCAGCAGCCCAAGCACAGGGTGGGGTTCACCCCTCCACTTT